This T cell receptor beta chain was retrieved from a study of a mutant IDH1 vaccine in newly diagnosed glioma. In the study overall: Before enrollment, the patients had been treated with radiotherapy alone, temozolomide alone, or both together. Most of them had received both.

Of note for this clone: No antigen is known for it.

Notes on the study in general: Top-clonotype changes in peripheral T cells seemed unrelated to pseudoprogression.

Germline loops: CDR1 SNHLY, CDR2 FYNNEI. Unmatched junction bases numbered 16, after V lost 7 bases and J lost 1 base. CDR3 length equals 18 residues. Libraries were prepared by immunoSEQ multiplex PCR; TCRdb keeps only in-frame clonotypes and omits some of them. The table includes roughly 76,000 clones, over 75% detected once. Regarding time point: week 23, last vaccination. Every vaccine dose comprised 300 ug of mutant IDH1 20-mer peptide plus topical imiquimod. This chain links TRBV2 with TRBJ2-3; the match to TRBD2 covers 8 bases. This material consisted of PBMCs, taken from a glioma patient whose treatment included an IDH1 peptide vaccine. The TCR originated in a man in his thirties or forties with glioma. Some clones in this sample may be carry-over from other donors' samples. This CDR3 is CASTRYPAGAGGTDTQYF. CDR3 nucleotide sequence: TGTGCCAGCACCCGATACCCAGCGGGGGCGGGTGGCACAGATACGCAGTATTTT.